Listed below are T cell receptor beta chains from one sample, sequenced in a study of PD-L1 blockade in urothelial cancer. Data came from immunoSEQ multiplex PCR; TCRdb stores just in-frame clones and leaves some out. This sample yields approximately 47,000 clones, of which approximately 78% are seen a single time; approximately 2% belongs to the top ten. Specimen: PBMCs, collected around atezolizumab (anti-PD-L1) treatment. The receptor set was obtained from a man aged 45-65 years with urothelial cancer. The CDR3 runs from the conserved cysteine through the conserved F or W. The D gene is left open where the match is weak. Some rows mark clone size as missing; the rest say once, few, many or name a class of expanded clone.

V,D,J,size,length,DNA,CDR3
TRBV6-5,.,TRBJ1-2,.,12,TGTGCCAGCAGTACAGGGATCTATGGCTACACCTTC,CASSTGIYGYTF
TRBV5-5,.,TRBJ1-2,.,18,TGTGCCAGCAGCCCCTCCGTTGTGGGGCAGACCCTCAACTATGGCTACACCTTC,CASSPSVVGQTLNYGYTF
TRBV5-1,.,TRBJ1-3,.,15,TGCGCCAGCACCCCTCAGGGATCCTCTGGAAACACCATATATTTT,CASTPQGSSGNTIYF
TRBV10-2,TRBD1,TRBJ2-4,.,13,TGCGCCACCAGCACAGGGGGTGCGGACATTCAGTACTTC,CATSTGGADIQYF
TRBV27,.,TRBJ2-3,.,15,TGTGCCAGCAGTTACTCAAACCTTGGCACAGATACGCAGTATTTT,CASSYSNLGTDTQYF
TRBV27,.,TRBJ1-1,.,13,TGTGCCAGCAGACAAGACAGGAACACTGAAGCTTTCTTT,CASRQDRNTEAFF
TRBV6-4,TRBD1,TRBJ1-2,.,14,TGTGCCAGCAGCCCAACGACAGGGAACTATGGCTACACCTTC,CASSPTTGNYGYTF
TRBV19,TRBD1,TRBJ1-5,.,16,TGTGCCAGTAGTACGTTCCAGGGGGCGCTCAATCAGCCCCAGCATTTT,CASSTFQGALNQPQHF
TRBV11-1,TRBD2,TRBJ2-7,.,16,TGTGCCAGCAGCTTAGGGCCAGCGGGAGGCGCCTACGAGCAGTACTTC,CASSLGPAGGAYEQYF
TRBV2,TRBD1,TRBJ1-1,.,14,TGTGCCAGCAGTGAGGGGACAGGTGATGCTGAAGCTTTCTTT,CASSEGTGDAEAFF
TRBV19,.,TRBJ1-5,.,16,TGTGCCAGTAGTATAGTGCGGGGGCCAAGGGATCAGCCCCAGCATTTT,CASSIVRGPRDQPQHF
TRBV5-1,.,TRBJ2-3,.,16,TGCGCCAGCAGCTGGGGGCCCCTAGCGGAGACAGATACGCAGTATTTT,CASSWGPLAETDTQYF
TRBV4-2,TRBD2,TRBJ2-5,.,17,TGTGCCAGCAGCCAAGATGAGGAAGCGGGGTACCAAGAGACCCAGTACTTC,CASSQDEEAGYQETQYF
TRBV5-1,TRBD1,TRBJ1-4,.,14,TGCGCCAGCAGCACTACTGTGACAGGGGAAAAACTGTTTTTT,CASSTTVTGEKLFF
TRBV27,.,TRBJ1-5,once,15,TGTGCCAGCAGTTCCGCGGGGGTAAGGAGTCAGCCCCAGCATTTT,CASSSAGVRSQPQHF
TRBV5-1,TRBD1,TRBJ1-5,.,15,TGCGCCAGCAGCCGGACAGGGGTGAGCAATCAGCCCCAGCATTTT,CASSRTGVSNQPQHF
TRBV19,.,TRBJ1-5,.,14,TGTGCCAGTAGGAATGACAGGAGCAATCAGCCCCAGCATTTT,CASRNDRSNQPQHF
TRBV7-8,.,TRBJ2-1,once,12,TGTGCCAGCAGCACAGGACCGTTTCAGCAGTTCTTC,CASSTGPFQQFF
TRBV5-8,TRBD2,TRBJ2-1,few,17,TGTGCCAGCAGCTTGGCGGGACTAGCGGGAGCAAACAATGAGCAGTTCTTC,CASSLAGLAGANNEQFF
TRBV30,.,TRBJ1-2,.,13,TGTGCCTGGAGTAGGAGATCTAACTATGGCTACACCTTC,CAWSRRSNYGYTF
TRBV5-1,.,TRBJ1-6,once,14,TGCGCCAGCAGCCGTGGACAGCAGGATTCACCCCTCCACTTT,CASSRGQQDSPLHF
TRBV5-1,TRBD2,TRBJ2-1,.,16,TGCGCCAGCAGCTTGCAGGGGACTAGCGCGCTCAATGAGCAGTTCTTC,CASSLQGTSALNEQFF
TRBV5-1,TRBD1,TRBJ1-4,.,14,TGCGCCAGCAGCCAGACAGGGGGAGGGGAAAAACTGTTTTTT,CASSQTGGGEKLFF
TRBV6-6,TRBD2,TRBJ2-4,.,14,TGTGCCAGCAGGGGAGGGGCGCAAAAAAACATTCAGTACTTC,CASRGGAQKNIQYF
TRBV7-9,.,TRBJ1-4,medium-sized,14,TGTGCCAGCAGCCACTTGACAGGTCGCGAAAAACTGTTTTTT,CASSHLTGREKLFF
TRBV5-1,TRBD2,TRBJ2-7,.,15,TGCGCCAGCAGCGTAGCGGGAGTCACCGGCGACGAGCAGTACTTC,CASSVAGVTGDEQYF
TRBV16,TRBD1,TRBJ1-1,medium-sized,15,TGTGCCAGCAGCCCATTGGACAGGGAGGACACTGAAGCTTTCTTT,CASSPLDREDTEAFF
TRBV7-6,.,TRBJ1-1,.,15,TGTGCCAGCAGCTTAGCTGGGGGGTCCGGCACTGAAGCTTTCTTT,CASSLAGGSGTEAFF
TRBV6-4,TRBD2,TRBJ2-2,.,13,TGTGCCAGCAGTGTAAAACTAGCGGGGGAGCTGTTTTTT,CASSVKLAGELFF
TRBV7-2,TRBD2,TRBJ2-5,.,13,TGTGCCAGCAACCCGGGAGGGAGGGAGACCCAGTACTTC,CASNPGGRETQYF
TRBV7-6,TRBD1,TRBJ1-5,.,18,TGTGCCAGCAGCTTAGCGCCGGGACAGGGCCCTAGCAATCAGCCCCAGCATTTT,CASSLAPGQGPSNQPQHF
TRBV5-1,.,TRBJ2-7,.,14,TGCGCCAGCAGCACAGACGGCAACTCCTACGAGCAGTACTTC,CASSTDGNSYEQYF
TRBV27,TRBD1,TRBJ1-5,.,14,TGTGCCAGCAGTCCACAGGGGAGCAATCAGCCCCAGCATTTT,CASSPQGSNQPQHF
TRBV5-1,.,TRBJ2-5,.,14,TGCGCCAGCAGCTTGGATGTTACCACAGGGACCCAGTACTTC,CASSLDVTTGTQYF